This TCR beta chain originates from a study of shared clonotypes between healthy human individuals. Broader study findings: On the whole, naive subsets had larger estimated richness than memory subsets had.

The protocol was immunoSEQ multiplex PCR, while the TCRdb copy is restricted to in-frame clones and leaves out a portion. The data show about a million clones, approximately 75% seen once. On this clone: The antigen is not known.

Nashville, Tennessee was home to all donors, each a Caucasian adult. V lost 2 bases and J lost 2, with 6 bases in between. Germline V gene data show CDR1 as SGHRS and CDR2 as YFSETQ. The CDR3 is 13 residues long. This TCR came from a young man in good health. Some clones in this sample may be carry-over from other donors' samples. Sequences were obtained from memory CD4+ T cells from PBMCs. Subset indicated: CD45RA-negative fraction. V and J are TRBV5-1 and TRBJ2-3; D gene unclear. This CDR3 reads CASSLLPTDTQYF. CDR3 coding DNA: TGCGCCAGCAGCTTACTTCCCACAGATACGCAGTATTTT.